This T cell receptor beta chain was obtained from a study of blood T cell repertoires in COVID-19. On the study more broadly: Samples taken during acute and convalescent COVID-19 were collected in the United States, Italy and Spain.

There are 15 residues in the CDR3. V shed 4 bases, J shed 6 bases, and the junction held 7 bases outside the gene matches. Germline CDR1 reads MNHEY; CDR2 reads SMNVEV (reference sequence). Per the authors' pipeline: Cell counts per sample came from amplifying reference gene primers. Sequencing used immunoSEQ multiplex PCR; TCRdb keeps in-frame clones, though not all of them. That table gives V, J and clone size, and the DNA gave D and trimming. The data show some 190,000 clones, about 86% seen once. The TCR comes from a man aged 18 to 29 with active or convalescent COVID-19. The chain recombines TRBV27 with TRBJ2-1, with 9 bases fitting TRBD2. Sequencing used peripheral blood. The CDR3 sequence is CASSSLAGGPNEQFF. The CDR3 bases are TGTGCCAGCAGTTCCTTGGCGGGAGGGCCCAATGAGCAGTTCTTC.